This section outlines one TCR beta chain sequence together with its context. Germline-derived CDR1 and CDR2 are SGHTA and FQGTGA. Trimming removed 7 bases at V and 0 bases at J, with 12 bases between. There are 14 residues in the CDR3. Through a sample-barcoded 5' primer and a J-beta primer mix, a second PCR was run for 7 to 11 cycles. MiXCR was run by TCRdb on the 5' RACE reads, yielding one entry per CDR3 protein. The profile covers 700,000 to 850,000 distinct CDR3 sequences, with roughly 35% appearing a single time and about an eighth taken by the ten largest. The data were obtained in a study of blood T cells in healthy people across ages.

The chain links TRBV7-3 to TRBJ1-1, with a possible D match to TRBD1 (5 bases). The sample comprised blood. This receptor was identified in a man aged 18 to 29 in good health. The CDR3 sequence is CASKAGTVNTEAFF. For the CDR3, the DNA is TGTGCCAGCAAAGCCGGGACGGTGAACACTGAAGCTTTCTTT. The whole variable domain, filled in from reference TRBV7-3 and TRBJ1-1, reads GAGVSQTPSNKVTEKGKYVELRCDPISGHTALYWYRQSLGQGPEFLIYFQGTGAADDSGLPNDRFFAVRPEGSVSTLKIQRTERGDSAVYLCASKAGTVNTEAFFGQGTRLTVV.